This TCR beta chain was obtained from a study of shared clonotypes between healthy human individuals. Healthy adults negative for HIV, lacking recent acute infections or vaccinations, served as donors. From CD4+ cells came CD45RA+ naive and CD45RA-negative memory subsets. Profiled with immunoSEQ multiplex PCR; TCRdb holds only in-frame clones, not every one. The repertoire consists of 2 million to 2.5 million clones, with approximately 95% occurring once and the leading ten covering roughly 0.13%. V lost 0 bases to trimming and J lost 3 bases, with 6 bases between them. CDR1 MGHRA and CDR2 YSYEKL come from the germline V gene. The CDR3 runs to 14 residues.

Sequenced: naive CD4+ T cells sorted from blood. This sample's subset: CD45RA+ positively selected. The receptor's source is a man between 18 and 29 years old in good health. The rearrangement joins TRBV4-1 to TRBJ1-5; the D is unclear. DNA for the CDR3: TGCGCCAGCAGCCAAGAACAGCACAATCAGCCCCAGCATTTT. Translation: CASSQEQHNQPQHF.